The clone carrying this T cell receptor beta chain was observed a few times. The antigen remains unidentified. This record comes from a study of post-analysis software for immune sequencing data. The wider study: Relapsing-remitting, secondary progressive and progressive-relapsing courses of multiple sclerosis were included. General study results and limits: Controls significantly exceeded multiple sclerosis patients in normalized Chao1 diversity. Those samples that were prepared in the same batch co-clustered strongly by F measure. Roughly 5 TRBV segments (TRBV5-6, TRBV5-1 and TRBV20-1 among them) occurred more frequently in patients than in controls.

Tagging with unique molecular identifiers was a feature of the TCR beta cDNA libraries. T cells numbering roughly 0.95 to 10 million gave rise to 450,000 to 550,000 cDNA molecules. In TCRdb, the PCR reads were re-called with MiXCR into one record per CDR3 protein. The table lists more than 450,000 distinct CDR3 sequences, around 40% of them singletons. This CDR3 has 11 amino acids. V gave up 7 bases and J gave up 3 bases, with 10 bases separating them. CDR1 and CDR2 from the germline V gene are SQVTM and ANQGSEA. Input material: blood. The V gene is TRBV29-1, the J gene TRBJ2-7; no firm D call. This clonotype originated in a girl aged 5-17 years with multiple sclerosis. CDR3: CSANGHYEQYF. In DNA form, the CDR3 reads TGCAGCGCCAATGGGCACTACGAGCAGTACTTC.